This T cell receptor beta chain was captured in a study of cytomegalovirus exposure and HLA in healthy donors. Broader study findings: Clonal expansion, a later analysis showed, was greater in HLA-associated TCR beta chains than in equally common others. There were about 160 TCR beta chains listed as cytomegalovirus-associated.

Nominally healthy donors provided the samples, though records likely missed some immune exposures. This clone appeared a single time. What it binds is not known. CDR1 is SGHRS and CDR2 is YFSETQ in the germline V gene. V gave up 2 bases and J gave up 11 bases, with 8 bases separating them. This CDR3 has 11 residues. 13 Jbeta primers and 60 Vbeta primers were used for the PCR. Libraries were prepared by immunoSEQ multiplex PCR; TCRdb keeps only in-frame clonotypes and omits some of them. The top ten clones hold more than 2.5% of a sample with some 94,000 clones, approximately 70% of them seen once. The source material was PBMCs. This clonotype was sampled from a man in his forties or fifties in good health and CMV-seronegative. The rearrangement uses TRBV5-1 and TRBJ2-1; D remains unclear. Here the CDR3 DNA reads TGCGCCAGCAGCTTTGGCCTTCAGCAGTTCTTC. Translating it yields CASSFGLQQFF.